The 20 T cell receptor beta chains listed next were all sequenced from one sample in a study of high-grade serous ovarian cancer treatment subgroups. Some clones are missing from TCRdb's copy, which holds only in-frame ones; the method was immunoSEQ multiplex PCR. The sample has approximately 5,000 clones, more than 60% seen once. Tumor samples were taken before definitive surgery or chemotherapy. The sequenced material came from tumor tissue. These receptors originate from a human patient with high-grade serous ovarian cancer.

The chain employs TRBV6-5 and TRBJ2-5; the match to TRBD1 covers 10 bases. The DNA end is a closer match to TRBJ2-7, so the J assignment may be wrong. The CDR3 covers 14 residues. Germline V lookup: CDR1 MNHEY, CDR2 SVGAGI. CDR3 DNA sequence: TGTGCCAGCAGTCTAAGGGACAGGGGCTACGAGCAGTACTTC. Its translation is CASSLRDRGYEQYF.

This chain joins TRBV7-9 and TRBJ2-5; D gene unclear. CDR3 length equals 18 residues. Germline-derived CDR1 and CDR2 are SEHNR and FQNEAQ (reference sequence). The ends were cut back, 4 bases at V and 4 bases at J, with 25 bases in the middle. This CDR3 reads CASSSPLFFRRLGETQYF. CDR3 sequence (DNA): TGTGCCAGCAGCTCGCCGCTCTTTTTCCGACGGTTAGGAGAGACCCAGTACTTC.

This rearrangement joins TRBV9 to TRBJ2-3, with unresolved D. Germline CDR1 is SGDLS and CDR2 is YYNGEE. The V end lost 0 bases, the J end lost 2 bases, and 10 bases lay between the germline ends. The CDR3 covers 15 residues. In DNA form, the CDR3 reads TGTGCCAGCAGCGTAGCTACTGGAAACACAGATACGCAGTATTTT. This sequence encodes CASSVATGNTDTQYF.

For the CDR3, the DNA is TGTGCCAGTAGTATTGCCGACGGGACAGGGCTTTATGGCTACACCTTC. Amino acids: CASSIADGTGLYGYTF. The chain joins TRBV19 to TRBJ1-2; 9 bases fit TRBD1. The V and J ends lost 3 bases and 5 bases, in that order; junction bases with no gene match: 10. The CDR3 extends over 16 amino acids. Germline V gene data show CDR1 as LNHDA and CDR2 as SQIVND (reference sequence).

This chain uses TRBV19 with TRBJ1-2; weak D call: TRBD1 (5 bases). V was shortened by 2 bases and J by 6 bases, with 16 bases between the two germline ends. This CDR3 is built from 15 residues. In germline, CDR1 is LNHDA, CDR2 SQIVND (reference sequence). CDR3 nucleotide sequence: TGTGCCAGTAGTATATCAGGGCTCTTGGGGAATGGCTACACCTTC. It is translated as CASSISGLLGNGYTF.

This clone was recorded a few times. The rearrangement links TRBV7-3 to TRBJ1-1; D remains unclear. The germline CDR1 and CDR2 sequences are SGHTA and FQGTGA. CDR3 length: 13 residues. V was cut by 2 bases and J by 3 bases, with 7 bases left in between. CDR3: CASSLQIDTEAFF. The CDR3 DNA reads TGTGCCAGCAGCTTACAAATCGACACTGAAGCTTTCTTT. Supplemented by reference TRBV7-3 and TRBJ1-1, the full variable domain reads GAGVSQTPSNKVTEKGKYVELRCDPISGHTALYWYRQSLGQGPEFLIYFQGTGAADDSGLPNDRFFAVRPEGSVSTLKIQRTERGDSAVYLCASSLQIDTEAFFGQGTRLTVV.

The chain combines TRBV6-5 with TRBJ2-7, with D uncertain. This CDR3 is built from 12 residues. Trimming cost V 0 bases and J 5 bases, with 5 bases left between them. Germline CDR1 and CDR2: MNHEY and SVGAGI. DNA of the CDR3: TGTGCCAGCAGTTACTCTAGAGACGAGCAGTACTTC. Encoded protein: CASSYSRDEQYF.

V gene TRBV6-4 combines with J gene TRBJ2-3, with 13 bases fitting TRBD2. The trim removed 0 bases at V and 6 bases at J, leaving 0 bases unmatched. This CDR3 has 15 residues. The germline V gene encodes CDR1 MRHNA and CDR2 SNTAGT. In DNA, the CDR3 is TGTGCCAGCAGTGACTCGACTAGCGGGGGGGATACGCAGTATTTT. Amino acid sequence: CASSDSTSGGDTQYF.

This sequence joins TRBV10-2 and TRBJ1-2; tentatively, D is TRBD1 (5 bases). Trimming stripped 2 bases from V and 0 bases from J, with 7 bases between. Germline lookup yields CDR1 WSHSY and CDR2 SAAADI. The CDR3 is made up of 14 amino acids. For the CDR3, the DNA is TGCGCCAGCAGTGAGAGGGGCTCTAACTATGGCTACACCTTC. It is translated as CASSERGSNYGYTF.

V gene TRBV5-1 combines with J gene TRBJ2-3; 9 positions agree with TRBD1. From germline, CDR1 is SGHRS and CDR2 YFSETQ. This CDR3 has 15 residues. V trimming: 2 bases; J trimming: 3 bases; junction bases outside the gene matches: 4. CDR3 DNA: TGCGCCAGCAGCTTCGGGACAGGGTTGACAGATACGCAGTATTTT. The encoded protein is CASSFGTGLTDTQYF.

The chain links TRBV5-4 to TRBJ2-3; 8 nucleotides align to TRBD2. The CDR3 spans 15 residues. Germline CDR1 is SGHNT and CDR2 is YYREEE (reference sequence). The V and J ends lost 7 bases and 6 bases, in that order; junction bases with no gene match: 13. CDR3: CASHSGGAVGDTQYF. CDR3 nucleotides: TGTGCCAGCCATTCGGGGGGGGCGGTAGGGGATACGCAGTATTTT.

The V gene is TRBV19, the J gene TRBJ2-3; TRBD1 matches 7 bases. Germline CDR1 and CDR2: LNHDA and SQIVND (reference sequence). The CDR3 runs 16 residues. V lost 5 bases and J lost 0; bases outside the gene matches: 8. As DNA, the CDR3 is TGTGCCAGTAGTTTACAGACAGGGTTTAGCACAGATACGCAGTATTTT. Translation gives CASSLQTGFSTDTQYF.

The chain employs TRBV7-7 and TRBJ2-3; the D gene is possibly TRBD1 (6 bases). The V end lost 4 bases, the J end lost 5 bases, and 10 bases lay between the germline ends. CDR1 is SSHAT and CDR2 is FNYEAQ in the germline V gene (reference sequence). The CDR3 covers 13 residues. The CDR3 DNA sequence: TGTGCCAGCAGCTACGGCAGGGGAGATACGCAGTATTTT. The encoded protein is CASSYGRGDTQYF.

This chain links TRBV4-1 with TRBJ1-2; the D gene is possibly TRBD1 (6 bases). V gave up 4 bases and J gave up 8 bases, with 32 bases separating them. The germline gives CDR1 MGHRA, CDR2 YSYEKL. The CDR3 sequence is 19 residues long. The CDR3 region is CASSPASGAPDRRPGGYTF. CDR3 bases: TGCGCCAGCAGCCCGGCCTCAGGGGCCCCCGATCGGAGACCGGGGGGCTACACCTTC.

This sequence joins TRBV11-2 and TRBJ1-1; 8 bases line up with TRBD1. The CDR3 is 17 amino acids. The germline V gene encodes CDR1 SGHAT and CDR2 FQNNGV. V shed 4 bases and J 0 bases; nucleotides not matched to a gene: 10. The CDR3 DNA sequence: TGTGCCAGCAGCTCCTGGGCAGGGGGCTACATGAACACTGAAGCTTTCTTT. This sequence encodes CASSSWAGGYMNTEAFF.

A few counts support this clone. The rearrangement uses TRBV7-2 and TRBJ1-1, with D unclear. Germline V gene sequence: CDR1 SGHTA, CDR2 FQGNSA. This CDR3 has 15 residues. V lost 0 bases, J lost 4 bases, and 12 bases lay in between. CDR3 amino acids: CASSLAWRMGTEAFF. The CDR3 DNA reads as TGTGCCAGCAGCTTAGCTTGGAGGATGGGCACTGAAGCTTTCTTT.

The CDR3 spells CASSVVGAGTEAFF. The CDR3 bases are TGTGCCAGCAGCGTAGTGGGGGCCGGCACTGAAGCTTTCTTT. The rearrangement links TRBV9 to TRBJ1-1; D may be TRBD1 (6 bases). This CDR3 has 14 amino acids. V was pared by 0 bases and J by 4 bases, with 10 bases between. CDR1 and CDR2 from the germline V gene are SGDLS and YYNGEE.

This clone has more than one count but fewer than ten. The chain combines TRBV5-1 with TRBJ2-5; 9 positions agree with TRBD2. Per the germline V gene, CDR1 is SGHRS and CDR2 is YFSETQ. V was clipped by 3 bases and J by 3 bases; unmatched bases: 6. The CDR3 consists of 15 residues. The CDR3 reads CASSWIAGAKETQYF. CDR3 DNA: TGCGCCAGCAGCTGGATAGCGGGGGCGAAAGAGACCCAGTACTTC. The full variable domain, with the rest looked up from reference TRBV5-1 and TRBJ2-5, is KAGVTQTPRYLIKTRGQQVTLSCSPISGHRSVSWYQQTPGQGLQFLFEYFSETQRNKGNFPGRFSGRQFSNSRSEMNVSTLELGDSALYLCASSWIAGAKETQYFGPGTRLLVL.

The chain carries TRBV30 and TRBJ2-7; 8 positions match TRBD2. Unmatched junction bases numbered 6, after V lost 1 base and J lost 4 bases. The CDR3 contains 14 residues. From germline, CDR1 is GTSNPN and CDR2 SVGIG (reference sequence). Written as DNA, the CDR3 is TGTGCCTGGAGTGACGGGGGGGCCAGATACGAGCAGTACTTC. It translates to CAWSDGGARYEQYF. Full variable domain (remainder filled in from reference TRBV30 and TRBJ2-7): SQTIHQWPATLVQPVGSPLSLECTVEGTSNPNLYWYRQAAGRGLQLLFYSVGIGQISSEVPQNLSASRPQDRQFILSSKKLLLSDSGFYLCAWSDGGARYEQYFGPGTRLTVT.

The genes are TRBV7-7 and TRBJ1-2; D remains ambiguous. The CDR3 contains 13 residues. V was clipped by 0 bases and J by 6 bases, with 8 bases between them. Germline CDR1 reads SSHAT; CDR2 reads FNYEAQ (reference sequence). The CDR3: CASSLAGDNGYTF. CDR3 in DNA: TGTGCCAGCAGCTTAGCCGGAGATAATGGCTACACCTTC.